This T cell receptor beta chain was captured in a study of TIL therapy for anti-PD-1-resistant metastatic lung cancer. Study information: Tumors carried a median about 1.4 non-synonymous mutations per megabase.

Study results and limitations: TIL cultures after expansion showed higher clonality and lower diversity than baseline tumor (median 6% vs 31%).

A remark on this clone: Its antigen is not identified.

This was the immunoSEQ v3 assay. Survey-level samples got some 2 million read pairs; deep-level samples got roughly 5-6.5 million. Using immunoSEQ multiplex PCR, the repertoire was profiled, and TCRdb retains in-frame clones only, with some absent. Among more than 90,000 clones, around 71% were seen once, and the ten largest hold roughly 9.8%. The time point: pre-treatment sample, taken before nivolumab and TIL therapy. The tumor samples were excised metastases, mostly pleural nodules or supraclavicular lymph nodes. Tumors were harvested before any PD-1/PD-L1 blockade. The starting material was tumor tissue, obtained at baseline. The receptor comes from a person between 25 and 79 years old with non-small cell lung cancer.

The CDR3 reads CASLDRGYDYGYTF. The CDR3 nucleotides read TGTGCCAGTCTGGACAGAGGGTACGACTATGGCTACACCTTC. J is TRBJ1-2 and V is TRBV19; maybe TRBD1 (6 bases). The CDR3 totals 14 residues. V dropped 8 bases and J dropped 3 bases, with 16 bases sitting between them. CDR1 and CDR2 from the germline V gene are LNHDA and SQIVND (reference sequence). The full variable domain, with the rest looked up from reference TRBV19 and TRBJ1-2, is DGGITQSPKYLFRKEGQNVTLSCEQNLNHDAMYWYRQDPGQGLRLIYYSQIVNDFQKGDIAEGYSVSREKKESFPLTVTSAQKNPTAFYLCASLDRGYDYGYTFGSGTRLTVV.